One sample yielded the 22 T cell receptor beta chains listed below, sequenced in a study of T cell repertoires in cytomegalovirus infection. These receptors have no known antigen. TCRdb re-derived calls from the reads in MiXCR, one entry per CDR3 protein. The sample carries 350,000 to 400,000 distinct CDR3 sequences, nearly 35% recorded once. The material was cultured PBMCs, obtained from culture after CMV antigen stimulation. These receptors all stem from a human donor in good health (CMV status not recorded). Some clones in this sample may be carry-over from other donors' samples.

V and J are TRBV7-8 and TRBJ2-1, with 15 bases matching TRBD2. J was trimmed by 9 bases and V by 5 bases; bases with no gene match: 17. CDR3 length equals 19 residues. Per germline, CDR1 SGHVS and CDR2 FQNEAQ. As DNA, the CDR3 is TGTGCCAGCAGCCCCGGGACTAGCGGGAGGTCCACAGGAGTTGTTGAGCAGTTCTTC. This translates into CASSPGTSGRSTGVVEQFF.

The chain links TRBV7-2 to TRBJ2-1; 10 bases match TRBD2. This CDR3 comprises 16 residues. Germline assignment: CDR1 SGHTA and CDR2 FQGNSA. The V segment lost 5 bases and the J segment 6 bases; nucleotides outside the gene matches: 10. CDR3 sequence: CASSGRGLAASNEQFF. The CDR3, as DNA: TGTGCCAGCAGCGGTCGCGGACTAGCGGCTTCCAATGAGCAGTTCTTC.

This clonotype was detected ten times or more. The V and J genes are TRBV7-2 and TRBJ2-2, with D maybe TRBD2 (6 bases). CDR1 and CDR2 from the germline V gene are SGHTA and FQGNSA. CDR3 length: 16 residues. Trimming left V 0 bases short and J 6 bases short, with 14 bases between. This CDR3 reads CASSLAGGYTAGELFF. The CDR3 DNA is TGTGCCAGCAGCTTAGCGGGGGGATACACCGCCGGGGAGCTGTTTTTT.

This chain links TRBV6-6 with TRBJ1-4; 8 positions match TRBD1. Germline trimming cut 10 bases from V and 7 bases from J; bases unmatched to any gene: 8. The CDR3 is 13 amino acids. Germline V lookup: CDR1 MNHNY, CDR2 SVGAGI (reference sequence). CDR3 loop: CAIRTGIGEKLFF. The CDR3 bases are TGTGCCATTCGGACAGGGATCGGTGAAAAACTGTTTTTT.

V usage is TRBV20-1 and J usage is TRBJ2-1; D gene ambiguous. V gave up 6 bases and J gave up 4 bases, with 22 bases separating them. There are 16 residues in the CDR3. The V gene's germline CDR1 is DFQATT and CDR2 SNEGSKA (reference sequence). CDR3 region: CSAQRKASAVYNEQFF. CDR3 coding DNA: TGCAGTGCCCAGAGGAAGGCGAGCGCAGTTTACAATGAGCAGTTCTTC.

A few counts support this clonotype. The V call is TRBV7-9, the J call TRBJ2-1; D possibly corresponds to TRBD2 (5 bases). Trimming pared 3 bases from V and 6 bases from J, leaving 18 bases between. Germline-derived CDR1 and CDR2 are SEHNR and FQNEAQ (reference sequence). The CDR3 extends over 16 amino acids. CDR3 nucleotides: TGTGCCAGCAGCTTGATCCTGAGCGGATTCCCCAATGAGCAGTTCTTC. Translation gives CASSLILSGFPNEQFF.

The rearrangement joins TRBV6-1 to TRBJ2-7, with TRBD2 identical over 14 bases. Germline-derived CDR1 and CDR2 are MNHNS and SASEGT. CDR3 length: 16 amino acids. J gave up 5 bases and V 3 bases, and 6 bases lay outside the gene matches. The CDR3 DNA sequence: TGTGCCAGCAGTGACGCCGGGACTAGCGGGAGCCACGAGCAGTACTTC. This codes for CASSDAGTSGSHEQYF.

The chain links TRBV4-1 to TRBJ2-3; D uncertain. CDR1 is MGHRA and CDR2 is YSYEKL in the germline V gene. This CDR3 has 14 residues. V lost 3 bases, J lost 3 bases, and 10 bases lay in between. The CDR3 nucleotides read TGCGCCAGCAGCCATCCGGCAGAAACAGATACGCAGTATTTT. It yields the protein CASSHPAETDTQYF.

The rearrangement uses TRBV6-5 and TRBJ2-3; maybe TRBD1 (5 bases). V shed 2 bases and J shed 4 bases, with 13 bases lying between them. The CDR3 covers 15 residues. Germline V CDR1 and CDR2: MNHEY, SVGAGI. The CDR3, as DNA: TGTGCCAGCAGTTACAGTAGCCCCAGGGCAGATACGCAGTATTTT. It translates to CASSYSSPRADTQYF.

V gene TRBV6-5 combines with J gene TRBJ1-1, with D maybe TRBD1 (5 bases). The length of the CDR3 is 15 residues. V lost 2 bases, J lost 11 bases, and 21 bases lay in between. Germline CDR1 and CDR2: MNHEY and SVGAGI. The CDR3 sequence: CASSYGTPIGTEAFF. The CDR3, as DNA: TGTGCCAGCAGTTACGGAACGCCAATCGGGACCGAGGCTTTCTTT.

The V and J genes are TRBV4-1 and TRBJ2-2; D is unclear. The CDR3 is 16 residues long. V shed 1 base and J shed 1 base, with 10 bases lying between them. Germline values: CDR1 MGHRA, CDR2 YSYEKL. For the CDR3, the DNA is TGCGCCAGCAGCCAAGCCTCTCAGCGGAACACCGGGGAGCTGTTTTTT. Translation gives CASSQASQRNTGELFF.

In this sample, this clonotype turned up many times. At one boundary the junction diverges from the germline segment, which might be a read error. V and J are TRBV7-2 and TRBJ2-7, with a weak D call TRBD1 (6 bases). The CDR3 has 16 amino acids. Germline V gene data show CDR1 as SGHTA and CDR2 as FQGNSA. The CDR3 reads CASSNQGLVASFEQYF. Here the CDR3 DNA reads TGTGCCAGCAGCAACCAGGGGCTAGTGGCTTCCTTCGAGCAGTACTTC.

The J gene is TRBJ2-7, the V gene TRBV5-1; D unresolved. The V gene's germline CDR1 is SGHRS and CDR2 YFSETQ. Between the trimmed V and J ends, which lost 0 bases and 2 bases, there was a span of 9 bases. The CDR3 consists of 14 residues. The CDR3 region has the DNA TGCGCCAGCAGCTTGGGAGGCCAGCCCTACGAGCAGTACTTC. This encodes CASSLGGQPYEQYF.

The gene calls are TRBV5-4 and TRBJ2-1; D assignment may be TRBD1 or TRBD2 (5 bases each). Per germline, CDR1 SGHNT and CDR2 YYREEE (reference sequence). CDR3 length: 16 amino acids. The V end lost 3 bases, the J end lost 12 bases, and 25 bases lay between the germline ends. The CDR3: CASSYAGTPLGVGQFF. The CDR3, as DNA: TGTGCCAGCAGCTACGCCGGGACCCCCTTGGGTGTAGGGCAGTTCTTC.

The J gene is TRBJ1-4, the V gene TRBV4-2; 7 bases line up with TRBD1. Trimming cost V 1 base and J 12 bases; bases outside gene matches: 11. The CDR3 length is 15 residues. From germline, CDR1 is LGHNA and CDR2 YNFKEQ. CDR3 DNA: TGTGCCAGCAGCCAAGGTCAGGGGGGTGGAAAGGAACTGTTTTTT. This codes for CASSQGQGGGKELFF.

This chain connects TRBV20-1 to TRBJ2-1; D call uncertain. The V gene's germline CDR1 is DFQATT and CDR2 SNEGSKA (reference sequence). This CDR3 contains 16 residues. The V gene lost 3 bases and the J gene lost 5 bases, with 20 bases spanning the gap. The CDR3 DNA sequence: TGCAGTGCTAGTGCCTATGACACCTATTTGGACAATGAGCAGTTCTTC. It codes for CSASAYDTYLDNEQFF.

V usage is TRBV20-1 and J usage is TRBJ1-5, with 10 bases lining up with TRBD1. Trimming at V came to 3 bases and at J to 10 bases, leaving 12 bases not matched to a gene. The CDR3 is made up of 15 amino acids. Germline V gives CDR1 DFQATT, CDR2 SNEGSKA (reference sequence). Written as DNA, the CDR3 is TGCAGTGCTAGCGTCGGGACAGGGGTATCAGCTCCCCAGCATTTT. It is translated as CSASVGTGVSAPQHF.

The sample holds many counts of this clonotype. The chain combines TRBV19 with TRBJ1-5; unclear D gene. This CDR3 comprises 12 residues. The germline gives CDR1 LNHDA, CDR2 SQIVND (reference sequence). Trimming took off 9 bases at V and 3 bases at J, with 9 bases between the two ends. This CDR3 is CASSDYNQPQHF. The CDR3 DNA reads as TGTGCCAGCTCTGATTACAATCAGCCCCAGCATTTT.

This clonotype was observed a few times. CDR3 protein: CASQTGTANSPLHF. CDR3 in DNA: TGTGCCTCACAAACCGGGACAGCCAATTCACCCCTCCACTTT. The chain carries TRBV19 and TRBJ1-6, with TRBD1 matching 7 bases. CDR1 is LNHDA and CDR2 is SQIVND in the germline V gene (reference sequence). With V trimmed by 11 bases and J by 7 bases, 11 bases remained unmatched. CDR3 size: 14 residues.

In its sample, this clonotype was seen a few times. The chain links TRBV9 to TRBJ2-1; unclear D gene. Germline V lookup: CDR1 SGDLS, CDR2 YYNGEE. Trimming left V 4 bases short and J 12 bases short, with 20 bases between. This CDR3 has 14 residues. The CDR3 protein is CASSPTTSGSWQFF. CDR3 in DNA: TGTGCCAGCAGCCCTACCACCTCGGGCTCTTGGCAGTTCTTC. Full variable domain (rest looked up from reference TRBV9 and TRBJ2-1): DSGVTQTPKHLITATGQRVTLRCSPRSGDLSVYWYQQSLDQGLQFLIQYYNGEERAKGNILERFSAQQFPDLHSELNLSSLELGDSALYFCASSPTTSGSWQFFGPGTRLTVL.

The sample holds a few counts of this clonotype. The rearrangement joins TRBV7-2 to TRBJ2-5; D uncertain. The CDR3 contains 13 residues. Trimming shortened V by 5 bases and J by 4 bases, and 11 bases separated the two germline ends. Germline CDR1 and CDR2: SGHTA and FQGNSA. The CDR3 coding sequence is TGTGCCAGCAGCCCTAGAGATAGAGAGACCCAGTACTTC. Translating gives CASSPRDRETQYF.

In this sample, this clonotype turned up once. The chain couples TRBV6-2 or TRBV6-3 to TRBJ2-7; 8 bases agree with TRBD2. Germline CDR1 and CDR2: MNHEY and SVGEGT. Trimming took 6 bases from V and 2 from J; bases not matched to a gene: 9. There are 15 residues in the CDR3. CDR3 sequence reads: CASSKIAGRTYEQYV. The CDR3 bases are TGTGCCAGCAGCAAAATAGCGGGACGGACCTACGAGCAGTACGTC.